This T cell receptor (beta chain) was documented in a study of response to subunit inactivated influenza vaccine. Study observations and caveats: With each seasonal influenza vaccination, the authors suggested, few new T cells are recruited.

J was trimmed by 7 bases and V by 5 bases; bases with no gene match: 9. This CDR3 spans 15 amino acids. The germline V gene encodes CDR1 LNHNV and CDR2 YYDKDF (reference sequence). This clonotype came up many times. Its specificity is unknown. TCRdb re-analysed the RT-PCR reads in MiXCR, keeping a single row per CDR3 protein. The data show 450,000 to 600,000 distinct CDR3 sequences, 7.6% seen once. The V call is TRBV15, the J call TRBJ1-2; 11 nucleotides match TRBD1. This clonotype originated in a man aged 50 to 69 who received an inactivated influenza vaccine. This specimen consisted of PBMCs from blood, obtained 23 months after vaccination. The CDR3 region is CATSSGTGGISGYTF. The CDR3, as DNA: TGTGCCACCAGCTCAGGGACAGGGGGGATAAGTGGCTACACCTTC.